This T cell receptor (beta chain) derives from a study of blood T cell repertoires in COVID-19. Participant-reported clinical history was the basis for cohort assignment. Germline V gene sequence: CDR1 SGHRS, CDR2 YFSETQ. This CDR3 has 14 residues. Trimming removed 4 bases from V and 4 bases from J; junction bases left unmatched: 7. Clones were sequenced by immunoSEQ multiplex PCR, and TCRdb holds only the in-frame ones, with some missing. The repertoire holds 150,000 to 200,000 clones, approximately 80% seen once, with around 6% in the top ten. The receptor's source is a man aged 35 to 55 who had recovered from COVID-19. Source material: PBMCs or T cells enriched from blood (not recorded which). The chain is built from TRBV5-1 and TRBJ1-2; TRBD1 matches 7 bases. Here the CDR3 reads CASSAGQVGYGYTF. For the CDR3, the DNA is TGCGCCAGCAGCGCCGGACAGGTGGGCTATGGCTACACCTTC.